This T cell receptor (beta chain) originates from a study of cytomegalovirus exposure and HLA in healthy donors. PCR used 60 Vbeta primers and 13 Jbeta primers. As originally analysed: Roughly 76 million unique TCR beta chains, roughly 11 million of them shared, were counted by a later analysis. The protocol was immunoSEQ multiplex PCR, while the TCRdb copy is restricted to in-frame clones and leaves out a portion. V, J and clone size are those of that table, while D and trimming were read from the DNA. Here the sample spans more than 80,000 clones, around 74% being singletons. Trimming removed 5 bases from V and 4 bases from J, with 17 bases in between. The CDR3 is 15 residues long. CDR1 and CDR2 (germline): LNHDA, SQIVND (reference sequence).

The source is a woman aged 70-85 years in good health and CMV-seropositive. The V call is TRBV19, the J call TRBJ1-2; D uncertain. Material: PBMCs. In DNA form, the CDR3 reads TGTGCCAGTAGTGGGAAGGAGGGAAGCTTCTATGGCTACACCTTC. It translates to CASSGKEGSFYGYTF.